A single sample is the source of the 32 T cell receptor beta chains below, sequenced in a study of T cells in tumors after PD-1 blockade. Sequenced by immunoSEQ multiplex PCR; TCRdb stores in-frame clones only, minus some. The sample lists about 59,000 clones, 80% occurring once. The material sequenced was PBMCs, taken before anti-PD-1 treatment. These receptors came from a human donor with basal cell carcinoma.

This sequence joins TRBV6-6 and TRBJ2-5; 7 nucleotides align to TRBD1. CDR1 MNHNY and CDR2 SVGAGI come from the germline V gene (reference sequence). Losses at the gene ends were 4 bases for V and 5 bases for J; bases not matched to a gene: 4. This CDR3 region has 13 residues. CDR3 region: CASSSTGVETQYF. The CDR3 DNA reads TGTGCCAGCAGTTCCACAGGGGTCGAGACCCAGTACTTC.

The CDR3 sequence: CASIKAGGLGEQFF. The CDR3 DNA sequence: TGTGCCAGTATAAAAGCGGGGGGGCTCGGTGAGCAGTTCTTC. The rearrangement joins TRBV19 to TRBJ2-1; the match to TRBD2 covers 10 bases. V was pared by 7 bases and J by 9 bases, with 9 bases of the junction left unmatched. The CDR3 contains 14 residues. Germline CDR1 LNHDA, CDR2 SQIVND (reference sequence).

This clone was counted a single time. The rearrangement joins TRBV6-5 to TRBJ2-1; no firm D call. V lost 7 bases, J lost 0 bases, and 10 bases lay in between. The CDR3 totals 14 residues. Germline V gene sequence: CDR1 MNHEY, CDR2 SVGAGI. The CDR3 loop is CASTPTSSYNEQFF. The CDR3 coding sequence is TGTGCCAGCACCCCGACGAGCTCCTACAATGAGCAGTTCTTC.

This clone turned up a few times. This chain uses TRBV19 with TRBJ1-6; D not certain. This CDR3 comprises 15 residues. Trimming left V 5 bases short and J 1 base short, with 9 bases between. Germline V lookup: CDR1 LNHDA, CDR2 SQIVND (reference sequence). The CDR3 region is CASSFSGSYNSPLHF. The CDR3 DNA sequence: TGTGCCAGTAGTTTTAGTGGATCCTATAATTCACCCCTCCACTTT.

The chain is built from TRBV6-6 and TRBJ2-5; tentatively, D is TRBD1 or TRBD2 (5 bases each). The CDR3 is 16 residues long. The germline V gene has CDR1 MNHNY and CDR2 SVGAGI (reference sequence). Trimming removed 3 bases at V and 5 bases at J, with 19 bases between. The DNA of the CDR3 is TGTGCCAGCAGTTATGGGACGGCCGGCGGGCGGGAGACCCAGTACTTC. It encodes CASSYGTAGGRETQYF.

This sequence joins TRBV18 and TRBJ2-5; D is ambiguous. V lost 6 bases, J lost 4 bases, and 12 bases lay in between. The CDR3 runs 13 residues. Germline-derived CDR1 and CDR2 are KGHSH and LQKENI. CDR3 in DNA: TGTGCCAGCTCCCTGGGCGGTGGAGAGACCCAGTACTTC. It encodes CASSLGGGETQYF.

CDR3 amino acids: CASSLGDRAHSGYTF. The CDR3 DNA reads TGTGCCAGCAGCTTAGGGGACAGGGCCCACTCCGGCTACACCTTC. The J gene is TRBJ1-2, the V gene TRBV7-9; 9 positions agree with TRBD1. The ends lost 1 base at V and 8 bases at J; junction bases unmatched: 8. This CDR3 has 15 residues. Germline V CDR1 and CDR2: SEHNR, FQNEAQ (reference sequence).

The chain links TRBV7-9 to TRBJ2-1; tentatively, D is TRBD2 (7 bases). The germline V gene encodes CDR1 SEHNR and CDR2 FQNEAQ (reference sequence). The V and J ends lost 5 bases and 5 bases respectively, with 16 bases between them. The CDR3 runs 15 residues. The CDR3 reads CASSGWGGQDNEQFF. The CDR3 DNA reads TGTGCCAGCAGCGGCTGGGGGGGGCAGGACAATGAGCAGTTCTTC.

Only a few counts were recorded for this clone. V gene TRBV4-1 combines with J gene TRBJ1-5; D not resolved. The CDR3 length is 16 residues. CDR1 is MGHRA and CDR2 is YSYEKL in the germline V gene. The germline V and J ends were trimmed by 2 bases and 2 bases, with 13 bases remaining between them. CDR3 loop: CASSQRIALGNQPQHF. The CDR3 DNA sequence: TGCGCCAGCAGCCAAAGGATAGCTTTGGGCAATCAGCCCCAGCATTTT.

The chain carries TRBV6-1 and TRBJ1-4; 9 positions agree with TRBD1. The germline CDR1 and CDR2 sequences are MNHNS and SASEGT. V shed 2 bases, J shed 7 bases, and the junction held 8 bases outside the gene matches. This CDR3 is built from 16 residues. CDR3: CASSENPGQGGEKLFF. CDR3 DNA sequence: TGTGCCAGCAGTGAAAACCCGGGACAGGGCGGTGAAAAACTGTTTTTT.

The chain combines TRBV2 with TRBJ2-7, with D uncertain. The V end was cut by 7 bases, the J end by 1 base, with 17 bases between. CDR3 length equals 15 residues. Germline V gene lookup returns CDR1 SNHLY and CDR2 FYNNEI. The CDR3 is CASTEETLPSYEQYF. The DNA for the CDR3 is TGTGCCAGCACCGAAGAGACCCTTCCATCCTACGAGCAGTACTTC.

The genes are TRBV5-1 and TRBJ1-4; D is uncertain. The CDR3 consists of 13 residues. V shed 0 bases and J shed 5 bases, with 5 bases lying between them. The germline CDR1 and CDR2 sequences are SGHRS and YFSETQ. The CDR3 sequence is CASSLEQNEKLFF. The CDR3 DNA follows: TGCGCCAGCAGCTTGGAGCAGAATGAAAAACTGTTTTTT.

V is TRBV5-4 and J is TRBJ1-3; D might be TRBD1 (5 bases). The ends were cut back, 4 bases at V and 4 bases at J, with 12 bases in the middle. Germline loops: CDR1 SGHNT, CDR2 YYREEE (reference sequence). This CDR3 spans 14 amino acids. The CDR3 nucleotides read TGTGCCAGCAGCGGCGGGACGATCGGAAACACCATATATTTT. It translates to CASSGGTIGNTIYF.

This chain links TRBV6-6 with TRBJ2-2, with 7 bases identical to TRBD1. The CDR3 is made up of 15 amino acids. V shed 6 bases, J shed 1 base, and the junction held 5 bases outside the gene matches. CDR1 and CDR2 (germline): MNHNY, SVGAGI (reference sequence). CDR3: CASSRTGVNTGELFF. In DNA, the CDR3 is TGTGCCAGCAGCCGAACAGGGGTGAACACCGGGGAGCTGTTTTTT.

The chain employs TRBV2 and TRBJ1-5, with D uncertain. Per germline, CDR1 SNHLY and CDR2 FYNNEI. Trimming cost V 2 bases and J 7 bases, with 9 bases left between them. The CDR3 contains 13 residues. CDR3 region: CASSEPRGQPQHF. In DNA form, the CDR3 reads TGTGCCAGCAGTGAACCTCGAGGGCAGCCCCAGCATTTT. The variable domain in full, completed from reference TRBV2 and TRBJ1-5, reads EPEVTQTPSHQVTQMGQEVILRCVPISNHLYFYWYRQILGQKVEFLVSFYNNEISEKSEIFDDQFSVERPDGSNFTLKIRSTKLEDSAMYFCASSEPRGQPQHFGDGTRLSIL.

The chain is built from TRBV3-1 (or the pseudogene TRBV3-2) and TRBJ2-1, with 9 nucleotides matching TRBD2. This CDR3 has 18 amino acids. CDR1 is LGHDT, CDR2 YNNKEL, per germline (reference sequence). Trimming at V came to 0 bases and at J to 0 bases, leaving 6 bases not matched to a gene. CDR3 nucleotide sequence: TGTGCCAGCAGCCAAGAAAGGCGGGGGGGCCTCTCCTACAATGAGCAGTTCTTC. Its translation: CASSQERRGGLSYNEQFF.

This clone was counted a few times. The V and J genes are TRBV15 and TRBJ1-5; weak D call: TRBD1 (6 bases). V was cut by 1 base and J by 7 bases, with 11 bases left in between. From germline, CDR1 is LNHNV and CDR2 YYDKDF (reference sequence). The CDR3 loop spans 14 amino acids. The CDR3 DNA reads TGTGCCACCAGCAGAGGGGACAATAGCCAGCCCCAGCATTTT. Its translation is CATSRGDNSQPQHF.

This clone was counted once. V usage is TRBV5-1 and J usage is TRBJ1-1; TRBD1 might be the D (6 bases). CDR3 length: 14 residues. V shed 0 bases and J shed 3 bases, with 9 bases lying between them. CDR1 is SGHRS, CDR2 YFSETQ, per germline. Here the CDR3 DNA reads TGCGCCAGCAGCTTGGCAGGACAGTACACTGAAGCTTTCTTT. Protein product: CASSLAGQYTEAFF.

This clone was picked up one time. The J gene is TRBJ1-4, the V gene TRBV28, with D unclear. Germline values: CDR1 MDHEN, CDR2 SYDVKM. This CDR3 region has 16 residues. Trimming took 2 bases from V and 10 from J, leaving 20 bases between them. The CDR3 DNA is TGTGCCAGCAGTTTAAAGTTAGGACTTCGGGAATTAAAACTGTTTTTT. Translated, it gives CASSLKLGLRELKLFF. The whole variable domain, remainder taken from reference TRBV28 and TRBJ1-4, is DVKVTQSSRYLVKRTGEKVFLECVQDMDHENMFWYRQDPGLGLRLIYFSYDVKMKEKGDIPEGYSVSREKKERFSLILESASTNQTSMYLCASSLKLGLRELKLFFGSGTQLSVL.

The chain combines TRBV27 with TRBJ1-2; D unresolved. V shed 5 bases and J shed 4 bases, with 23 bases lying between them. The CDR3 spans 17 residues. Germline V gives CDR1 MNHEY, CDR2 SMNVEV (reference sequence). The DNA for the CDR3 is TGTGCCAGCAGTCTATTACCTTCCATTGGGATTGGCTATGGCTACACCTTC. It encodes CASSLLPSIGIGYGYTF.

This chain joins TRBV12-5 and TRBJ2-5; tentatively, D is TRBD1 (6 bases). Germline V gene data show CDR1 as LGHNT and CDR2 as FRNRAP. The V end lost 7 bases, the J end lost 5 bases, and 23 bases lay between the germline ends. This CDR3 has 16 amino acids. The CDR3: CASAPRGAGVGETQYF. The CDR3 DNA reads TGTGCTAGTGCCCCCAGGGGTGCAGGGGTGGGGGAGACCCAGTACTTC.

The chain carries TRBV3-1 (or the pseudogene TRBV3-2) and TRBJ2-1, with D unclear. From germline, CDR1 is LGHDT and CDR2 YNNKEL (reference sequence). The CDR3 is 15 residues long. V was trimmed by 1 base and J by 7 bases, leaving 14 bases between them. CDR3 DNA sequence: TGTGCCAGCAGCCAAGTTCTTAGGACGAGAAATGAGCAGTTCTTC. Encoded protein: CASSQVLRTRNEQFF.

The chain's CDR3 is CASSQPGPVREKLFF. The CDR3 region has the DNA TGTGCCAGTTCCCAACCCGGGCCGGTCCGTGAAAAACTGTTTTTT. The chain couples TRBV19 to TRBJ1-4; no firm D call. Deletions cut 8 bases from V and 7 bases from J, with 20 bases between. Germline V CDR1 and CDR2: LNHDA, SQIVND (reference sequence). This CDR3 has 15 amino acids.

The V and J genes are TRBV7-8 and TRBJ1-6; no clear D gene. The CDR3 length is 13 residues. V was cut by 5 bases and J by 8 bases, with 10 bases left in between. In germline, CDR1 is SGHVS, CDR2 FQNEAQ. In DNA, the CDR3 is TGTGCCAGCAGCCATACAAGGGATTCACCCCTCCACTTT. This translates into CASSHTRDSPLHF. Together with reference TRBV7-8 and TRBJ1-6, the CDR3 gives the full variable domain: GAGVSQSPRYKVAKRGQDVALRCDPISGHVSLFWYQQALGQGPEFLTYFQNEAQLDKSGLPSDRFFAERPEGSVSTLKIQRTQQEDSAVYLCASSHTRDSPLHFGNGTRLTVT.

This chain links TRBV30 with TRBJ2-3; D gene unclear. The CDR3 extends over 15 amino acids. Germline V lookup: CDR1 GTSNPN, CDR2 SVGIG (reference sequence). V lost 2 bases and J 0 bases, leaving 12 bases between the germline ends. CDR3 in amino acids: CAWSIFQSSTDTQYF. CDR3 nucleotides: TGTGCCTGGAGTATATTCCAATCTAGCACAGATACGCAGTATTTT.

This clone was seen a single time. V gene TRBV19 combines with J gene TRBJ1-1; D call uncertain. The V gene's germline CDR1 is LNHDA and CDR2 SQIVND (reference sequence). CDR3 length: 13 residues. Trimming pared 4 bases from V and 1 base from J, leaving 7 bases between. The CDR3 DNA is TGTGCCAGTAGTACCCCAGGGAACACTGAAGCTTTCTTT. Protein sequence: CASSTPGNTEAFF.

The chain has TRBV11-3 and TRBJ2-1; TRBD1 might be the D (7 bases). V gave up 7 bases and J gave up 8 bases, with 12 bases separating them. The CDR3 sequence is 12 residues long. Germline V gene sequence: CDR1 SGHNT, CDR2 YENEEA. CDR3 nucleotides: TGTGCCAGCAACAGGGGAGGCGATGAGCAGTTCTTC. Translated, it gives CASNRGGDEQFF.

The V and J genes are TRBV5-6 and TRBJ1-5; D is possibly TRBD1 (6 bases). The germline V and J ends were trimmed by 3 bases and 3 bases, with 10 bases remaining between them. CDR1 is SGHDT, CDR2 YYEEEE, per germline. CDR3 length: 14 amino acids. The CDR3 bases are TGTGCCAGCAGCTATGGACAGCTCAATCAGCCCCAGCATTTT. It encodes CASSYGQLNQPQHF.

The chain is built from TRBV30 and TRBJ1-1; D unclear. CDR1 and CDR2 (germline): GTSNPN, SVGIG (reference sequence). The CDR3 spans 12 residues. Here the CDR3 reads CAMEAVNTEAFF. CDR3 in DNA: TGTGCTATGGAGGCGGTGAACACTGAAGCTTTCTTT.

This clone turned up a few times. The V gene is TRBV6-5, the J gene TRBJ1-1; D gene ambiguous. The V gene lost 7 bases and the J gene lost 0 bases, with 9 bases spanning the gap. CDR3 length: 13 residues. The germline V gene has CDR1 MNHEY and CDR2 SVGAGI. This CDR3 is CASTNTLNTEAFF. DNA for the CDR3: TGTGCCAGCACTAATACACTGAACACTGAAGCTTTCTTT.

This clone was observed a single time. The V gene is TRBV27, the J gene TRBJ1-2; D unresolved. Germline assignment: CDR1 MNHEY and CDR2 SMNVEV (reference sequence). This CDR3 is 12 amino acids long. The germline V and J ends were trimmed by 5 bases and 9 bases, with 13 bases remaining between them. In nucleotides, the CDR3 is TGTGCCAGCAGTCCCCGGGGTATGCGCTACACCTTC. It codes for CASSPRGMRYTF.

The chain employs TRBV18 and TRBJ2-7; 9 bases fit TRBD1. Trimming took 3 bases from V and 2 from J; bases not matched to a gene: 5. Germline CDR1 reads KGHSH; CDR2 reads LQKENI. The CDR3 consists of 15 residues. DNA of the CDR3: TGTGCCAGCTCACCTCCGGGACAGGGCACCTACGAGCAGTACTTC. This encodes CASSPPGQGTYEQYF.